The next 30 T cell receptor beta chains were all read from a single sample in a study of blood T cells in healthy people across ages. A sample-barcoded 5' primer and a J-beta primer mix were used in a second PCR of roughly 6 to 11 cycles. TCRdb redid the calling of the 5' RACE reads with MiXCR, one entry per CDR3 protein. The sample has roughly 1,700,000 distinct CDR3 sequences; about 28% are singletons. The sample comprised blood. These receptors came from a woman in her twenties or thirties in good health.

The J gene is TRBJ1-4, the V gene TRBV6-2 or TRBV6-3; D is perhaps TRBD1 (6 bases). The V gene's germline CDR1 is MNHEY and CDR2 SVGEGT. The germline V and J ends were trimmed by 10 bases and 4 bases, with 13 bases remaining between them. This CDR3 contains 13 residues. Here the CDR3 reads CAIRGTSNEKLFF. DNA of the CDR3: TGTGCCATCCGCGGGACAAGTAATGAAAAACTGTTTTTT.

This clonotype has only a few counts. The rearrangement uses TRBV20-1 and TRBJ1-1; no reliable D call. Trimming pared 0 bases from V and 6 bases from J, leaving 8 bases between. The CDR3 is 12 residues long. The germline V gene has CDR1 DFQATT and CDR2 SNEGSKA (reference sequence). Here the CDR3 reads CSARDQSAEAFF. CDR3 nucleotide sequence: TGCAGTGCTAGAGATCAATCAGCTGAAGCTTTCTTT.

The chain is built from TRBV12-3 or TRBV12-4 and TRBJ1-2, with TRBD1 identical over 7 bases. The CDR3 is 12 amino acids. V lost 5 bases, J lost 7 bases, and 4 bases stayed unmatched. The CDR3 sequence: CASSPRDSGYTF. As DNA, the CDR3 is TGTGCCAGCAGTCCCCGGGACAGTGGCTACACCTTC.

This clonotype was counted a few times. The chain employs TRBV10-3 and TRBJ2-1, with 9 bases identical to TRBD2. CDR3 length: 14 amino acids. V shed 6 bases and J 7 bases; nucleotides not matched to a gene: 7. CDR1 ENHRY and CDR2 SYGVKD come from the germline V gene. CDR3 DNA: TGTGCCATCAGACCGGGACTAGCTCTAAATGAGCAGTTCTTC. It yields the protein CAIRPGLALNEQFF.

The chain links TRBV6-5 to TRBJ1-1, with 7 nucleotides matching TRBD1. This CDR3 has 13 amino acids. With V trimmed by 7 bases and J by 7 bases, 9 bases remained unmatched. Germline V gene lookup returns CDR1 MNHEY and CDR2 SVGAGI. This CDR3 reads CASKDPGTDEAFF. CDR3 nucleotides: TGTGCCAGCAAGGACCCCGGGACAGATGAAGCTTTCTTT.

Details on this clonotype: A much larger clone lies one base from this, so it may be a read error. The CDR3: CASSFGQVYYGQYF. DNA of the CDR3: TGTGCCAGCAGCTTCGGACAGGTGTACTACGGGCAGTACTTC. V and J are TRBV12-1 and TRBJ2-7; TRBD1 was called by the table and not checked on the DNA. TRBV12-1 is deemed a pseudogene. The CDR3 runs to 14 residues.

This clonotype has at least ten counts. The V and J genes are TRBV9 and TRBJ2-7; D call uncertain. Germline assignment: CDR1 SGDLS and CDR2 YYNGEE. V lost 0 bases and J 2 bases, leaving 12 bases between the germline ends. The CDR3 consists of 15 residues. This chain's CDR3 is CASSVDQSNPYEQYF. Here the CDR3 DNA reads TGTGCCAGCAGCGTAGACCAGTCTAACCCCTACGAGCAGTACTTC.

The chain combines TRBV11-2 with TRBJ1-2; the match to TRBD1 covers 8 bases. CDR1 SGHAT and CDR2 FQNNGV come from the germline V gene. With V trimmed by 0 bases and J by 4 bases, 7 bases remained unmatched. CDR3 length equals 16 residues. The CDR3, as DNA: TGTGCCAGCAGCTTAGAGGGTCAGGGGGCCGCCTATGGCTACACCTTC. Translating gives CASSLEGQGAAYGYTF.

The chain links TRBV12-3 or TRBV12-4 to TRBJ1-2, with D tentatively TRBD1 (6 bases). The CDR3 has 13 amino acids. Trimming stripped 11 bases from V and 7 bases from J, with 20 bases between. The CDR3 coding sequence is TGTGCCGGCACCCGGGGGCCTGGTAGTGGCTACACCTTC. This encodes CAGTRGPGSGYTF.

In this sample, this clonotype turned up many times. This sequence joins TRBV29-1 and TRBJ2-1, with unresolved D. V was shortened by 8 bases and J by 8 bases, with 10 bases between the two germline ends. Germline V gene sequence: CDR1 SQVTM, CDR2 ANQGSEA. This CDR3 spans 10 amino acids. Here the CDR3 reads CSSFSDEQFF. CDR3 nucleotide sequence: TGCAGCTCGTTCTCCGATGAGCAGTTCTTC.

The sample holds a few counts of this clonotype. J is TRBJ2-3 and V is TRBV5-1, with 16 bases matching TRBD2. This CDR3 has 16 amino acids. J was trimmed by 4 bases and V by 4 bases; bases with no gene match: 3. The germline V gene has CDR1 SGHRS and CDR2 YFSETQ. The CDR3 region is CASSIGTSGRADTQYF. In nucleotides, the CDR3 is TGCGCCAGCAGCATCGGGACTAGCGGGAGGGCAGATACGCAGTATTTT.

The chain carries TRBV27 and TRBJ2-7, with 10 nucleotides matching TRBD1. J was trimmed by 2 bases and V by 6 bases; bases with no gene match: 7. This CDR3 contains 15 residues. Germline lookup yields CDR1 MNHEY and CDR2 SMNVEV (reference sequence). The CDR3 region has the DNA TGTGCCAGCAGCACCCTCGGACAGGGGGCCTACGAGCAGTACTTC. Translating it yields CASSTLGQGAYEQYF.

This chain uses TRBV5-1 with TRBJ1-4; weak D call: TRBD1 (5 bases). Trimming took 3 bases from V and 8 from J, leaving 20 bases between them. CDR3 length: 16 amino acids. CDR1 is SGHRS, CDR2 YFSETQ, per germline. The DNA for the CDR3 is TGCGCCAGCAGCTCCGGGGGGGGACTCGAGGCCGAAAAACTGTTTTTT. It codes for CASSSGGGLEAEKLFF. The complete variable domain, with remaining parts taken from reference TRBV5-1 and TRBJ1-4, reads KAGVTQTPRYLIKTRGQQVTLSCSPISGHRSVSWYQQTPGQGLQFLFEYFSETQRNKGNFPGRFSGRQFSNSRSEMNVSTLELGDSALYLCASSSGGGLEAEKLFFGSGTQLSVL.

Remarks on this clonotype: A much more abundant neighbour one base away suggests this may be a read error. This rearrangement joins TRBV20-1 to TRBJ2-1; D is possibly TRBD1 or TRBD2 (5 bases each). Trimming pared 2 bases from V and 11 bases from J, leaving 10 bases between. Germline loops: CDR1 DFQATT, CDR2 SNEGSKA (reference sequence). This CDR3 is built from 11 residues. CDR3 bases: TGCAGTGCTAGATTTGGGGGTAAGCAGTTCTTC. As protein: CSARFGGKQFF.

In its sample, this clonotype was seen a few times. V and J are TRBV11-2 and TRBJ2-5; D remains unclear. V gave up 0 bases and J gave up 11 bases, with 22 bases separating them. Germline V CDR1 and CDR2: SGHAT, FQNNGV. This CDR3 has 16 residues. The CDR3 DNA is TGTGCCAGCAGCTTAGATCGGAATGGGGTTGAGGAGAAGCAGTACTTC. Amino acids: CASSLDRNGVEEKQYF.

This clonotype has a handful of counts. CDR3 amino acids: CASTPSTAGVHEQYF. CDR3 coding DNA: TGTGCCAGCACCCCGTCCACGGCGGGAGTCCACGAGCAGTACTTC. The J gene is TRBJ2-7, the V gene TRBV12-3 or TRBV12-4; 7 bases fit TRBD2. The CDR3 covers 15 residues. V shed 7 bases and J 5 bases; nucleotides not matched to a gene: 14.

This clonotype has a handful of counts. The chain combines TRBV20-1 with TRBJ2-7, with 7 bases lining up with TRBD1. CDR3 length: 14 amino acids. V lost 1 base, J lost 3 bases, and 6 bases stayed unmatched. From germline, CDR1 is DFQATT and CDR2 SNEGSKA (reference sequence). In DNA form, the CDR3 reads TGCAGTGCTAGAGTTCCCGACAGGGACTACGAGCAGTACTTC. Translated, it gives CSARVPDRDYEQYF.

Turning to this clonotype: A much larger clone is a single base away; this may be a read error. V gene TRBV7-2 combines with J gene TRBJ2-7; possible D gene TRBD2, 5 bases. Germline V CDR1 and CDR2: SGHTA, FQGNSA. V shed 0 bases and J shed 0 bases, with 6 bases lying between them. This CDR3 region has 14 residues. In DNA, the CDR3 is TGTGCCAGCAGCTTAGCAGCGGCCTCCTACGAGCAGTACTTC. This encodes CASSLAAASYEQYF.

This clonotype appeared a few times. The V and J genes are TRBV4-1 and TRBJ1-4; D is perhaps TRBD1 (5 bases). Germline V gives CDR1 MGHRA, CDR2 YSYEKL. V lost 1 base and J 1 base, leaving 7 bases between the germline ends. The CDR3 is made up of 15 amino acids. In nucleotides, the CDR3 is TGCGCCAGCAGCCAAGGGGGCGGAACTAATGAAAAACTGTTTTTT. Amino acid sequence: CASSQGGGTNEKLFF.

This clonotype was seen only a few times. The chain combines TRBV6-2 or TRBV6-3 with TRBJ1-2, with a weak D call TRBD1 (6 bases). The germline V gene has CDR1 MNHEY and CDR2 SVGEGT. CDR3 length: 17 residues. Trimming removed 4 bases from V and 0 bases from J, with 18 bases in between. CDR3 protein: CASSSGLGQWSNYGYTF. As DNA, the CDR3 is TGTGCCAGCAGTTCGGGCCTTGGACAGTGGTCTAACTATGGCTACACCTTC.

CDR3 sequence reads: CSVLGTEAFF. The CDR3 region has the DNA TGCAGCGTTCTGGGGACTGAAGCTTTCTTT. The V and J genes are TRBV29-1 and TRBJ1-1; D gene ambiguous. In germline, CDR1 is SQVTM, CDR2 ANQGSEA. V lost 5 bases, J lost 5 bases, and 6 bases lay in between. The CDR3 length is 10 residues.

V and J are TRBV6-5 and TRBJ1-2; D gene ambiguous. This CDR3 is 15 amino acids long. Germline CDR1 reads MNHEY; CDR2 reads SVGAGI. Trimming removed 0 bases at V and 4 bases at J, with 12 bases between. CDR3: CASSYSIPAVYGYTF. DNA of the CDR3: TGTGCCAGCAGTTACTCGATCCCAGCTGTCTATGGCTACACCTTC.

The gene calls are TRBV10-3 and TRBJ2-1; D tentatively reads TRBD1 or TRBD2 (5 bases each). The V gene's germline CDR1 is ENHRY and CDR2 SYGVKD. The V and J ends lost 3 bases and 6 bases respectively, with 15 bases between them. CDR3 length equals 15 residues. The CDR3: CAISEGDPGANEQFF. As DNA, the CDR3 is TGTGCCATCAGTGAAGGGGATCCCGGGGCCAATGAGCAGTTCTTC.

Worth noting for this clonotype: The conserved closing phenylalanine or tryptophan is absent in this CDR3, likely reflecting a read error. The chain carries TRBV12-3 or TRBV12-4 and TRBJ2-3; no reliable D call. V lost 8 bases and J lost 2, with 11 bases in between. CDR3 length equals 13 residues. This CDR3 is CASCGLATDTQYS. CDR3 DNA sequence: TGTGCCAGCTGCGGTCTCGCCACAGATACGCAGTATTCT.

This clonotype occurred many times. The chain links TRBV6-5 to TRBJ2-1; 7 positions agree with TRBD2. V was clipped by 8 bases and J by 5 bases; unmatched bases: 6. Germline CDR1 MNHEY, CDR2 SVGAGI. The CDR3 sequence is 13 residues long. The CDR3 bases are TGTGCCAGCCGACTAGCCCTAAACAATGAGCAGTTCTTC. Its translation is CASRLALNNEQFF.

DNA for the CDR3: TGTGCCAGCAGCCCTGGGACAGTCCAGGGGGCCCAGTACTTC. Its protein product is CASSPGTVQGAQYF. The V call is TRBV7-2, the J call TRBJ2-7; 8 bases map to TRBD1. The germline V gene encodes CDR1 SGHTA and CDR2 FQGNSA. The CDR3 runs 14 residues. J gave up 10 bases and V 5 bases, and 13 bases lay outside the gene matches.

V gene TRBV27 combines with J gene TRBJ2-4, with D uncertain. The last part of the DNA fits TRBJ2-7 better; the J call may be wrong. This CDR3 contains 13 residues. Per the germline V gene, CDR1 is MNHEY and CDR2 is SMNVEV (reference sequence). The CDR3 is CASSLRAEYEQYF. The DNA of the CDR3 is TGTGCCAGCAGTCTAAGGGCTGAGTACGAGCAGTACTTC.

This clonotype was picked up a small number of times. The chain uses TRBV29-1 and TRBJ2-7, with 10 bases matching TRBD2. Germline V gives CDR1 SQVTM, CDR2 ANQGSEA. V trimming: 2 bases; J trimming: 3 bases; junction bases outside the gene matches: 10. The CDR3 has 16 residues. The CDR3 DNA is TGCAGCGTTGAACTGGGGATAGCGGGGGGACGCTACGAGCAGTACTTC. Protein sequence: CSVELGIAGGRYEQYF.

The CDR3 sequence is CASSSYSGPVYEQYF. CDR3 DNA: TGCGCCAGCAGCTCTTATTCGGGGCCGGTCTACGAGCAGTACTTC. The V call is TRBV5-1, the J call TRBJ2-5; D possibly matches TRBD1 or TRBD2 (5 bases each). The end of the DNA aligns better with TRBJ2-7, so the J call may be wrong. Germline CDR1 SGHRS, CDR2 YFSETQ. This CDR3 contains 15 residues.

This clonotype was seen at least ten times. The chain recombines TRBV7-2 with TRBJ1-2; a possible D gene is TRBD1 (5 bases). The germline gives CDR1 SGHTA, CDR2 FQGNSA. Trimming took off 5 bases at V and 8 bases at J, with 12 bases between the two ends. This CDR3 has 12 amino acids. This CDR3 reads CASSPPGDGYTF. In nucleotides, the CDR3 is TGTGCCAGCAGCCCCCCGGGGGACGGCTACACCTTC.